These T cell receptor beta chains were read from a single sample in a study of identical twins. TCRdb used MiXCR to reprocess the 5' RACE reads, holding one entry per CDR3 protein. The data contain around 280,000 distinct CDR3 sequences, about 8% of them singletons. The sample was also linked to a second study, of yellow fever vaccine responses in identical twins.

Sequencing was carried out using memory (CD45RO+) T cells sorted from blood. Receptors were obtained from a woman aged 18-30 years in good health. Each CDR3 is given with its conserved first and last residue. Fields, in order: D gene, V gene, clone size, J gene, CDR3 DNA, CDR3 protein. The D gene is left open where the match is weak. A clone size is listed for some rows: how often the clone was seen (once, few, many), or a class if it is expanded.

.	TRBV20-1	few	TRBJ2-3	TGCAGTGCTCTGACCCCCGGGACCCCAGATACGCAGTATTTT	CSALTPGTPDTQYF
.	TRBV24-1	few	TRBJ1-1	TGTGCCACCAGCCTCGGACCGAACACTGAAGCTTTCTTT	CATSLGPNTEAFF
.	TRBV4-1	few	TRBJ2-2	TGCGCCAGCAGTCCCAGGTTGTTTGCCGGGGAGCTGTTTTTT	CASSPRLFAGELFF
TRBD1	TRBV4-1	many	TRBJ1-2	TGCGCCAGCAGCCAAGCCCAGGGGGCAGGCTATGGCTACACCTTC	CASSQAQGAGYGYTF
.	TRBV7-8	.	TRBJ1-2	TGTGCCAGCAGCCTTGTTACTCAGGGGAAGGGCTATGGCTACACCTTC	CASSLVTQGKGYGYTF
.	TRBV6-1	.	TRBJ1-1	TGTGCCAGCAGTGAAGGGGCAACTTGGGGCACTGAAGCTTTCTTT	CASSEGATWGTEAFF
.	TRBV24-1	many	TRBJ2-3	TGTGCCACCAGTGAGCCGACACAAGATACGCAGTATTTT	CATSEPTQDTQYF
.	TRBV29-1	many	TRBJ2-3	TGCAGCGTCATCCCGCTGGGAGATACGCAGTATTTT	CSVIPLGDTQYF
TRBD2	TRBV20-1	many	TRBJ2-3	TGCAGTGCGCTAGCGGGGGGGACAGATACGCAGTATTTT	CSALAGGTDTQYF
TRBD1	TRBV4-1	few	TRBJ1-4	TGCGCCAGCAGCCTTTGGACAGGGAATGAAAAACTGTTTTTT	CASSLWTGNEKLFF
.	TRBV5-1	.	TRBJ1-2	TGCGCCAGCAGCTTCGGGACGGTCCTTAACTATGGCTACACCTTC	CASSFGTVLNYGYTF
.	TRBV6-1	.	TRBJ2-1	TGTGCCAGCAGAACATTAGGGAGGCCCAATGAGCAGTTCTTC	CASRTLGRPNEQFF
.	TRBV6-1	many	TRBJ2-1	TGTGCCAGCAGCATCACCCTTTACAATGAGCAGTTCTTC	CASSITLYNEQFF
TRBD2	TRBV7-2	few	TRBJ2-7	TGTGCCAGCAGCGCCCGTTTAGCGGGAGGGAGGGAGCAGTACTTC	CASSARLAGGREQYF
.	TRBV5-1	few	TRBJ1-6	TGCGCCAGCAGCTCACCGCTTGGGGCCTCGGAGGGGCCCCTCCACTTT	CASSSPLGASEGPLHF
TRBD1	TRBV20-1	many	TRBJ2-3	TGCAGTGCTAGAGTGGACAGGGGGCGAGGAGATACGCAGTATTTT	CSARVDRGRGDTQYF
.	TRBV5-1	.	TRBJ2-3	TGCGCCAGCAGCTTGGGTGGGAGAGACACAGATACGCAGTATTTT	CASSLGGRDTDTQYF
.	TRBV19	.	TRBJ1-2	TGTGCCAGTAGCACCCCCGGCGGCAGCGCTAACTATGGCTACACCTTC	CASSTPGGSANYGYTF
TRBD1	TRBV9	many	TRBJ1-6	TGTGCCAGCAGCGGGGACAGTAATTCACCCCTCCACTTT	CASSGDSNSPLHF
TRBD1	TRBV6-1	many	TRBJ1-4	TGTGCCAGCAGCTCGGGACAGGGGAATGAAAAACTGTTTTTT	CASSSGQGNEKLFF
.	TRBV12-3/TRBV12-4	.	TRBJ2-5	TGTGCCAGCAGGGGATGGGACGGGGAGACCCAGTACTTC	CASRGWDGETQYF
TRBD1	TRBV4-1	.	TRBJ2-1	TGCGCCAGCAGCCTGGACAGGGATTCCTACAATGAGCAGTTCTTC	CASSLDRDSYNEQFF
TRBD2	TRBV6-1	.	TRBJ2-1	TGTGCCAGCAGTGCCACTAGCGTACCCTACAATGAGCAGTTCTTC	CASSATSVPYNEQFF
TRBD1	TRBV20-1	many	TRBJ1-3	TGCAGTGCTAGTTCCGGACAGGGCTCTGGAAACACCATATATTTT	CSASSGQGSGNTIYF
.	TRBV11-3	.	TRBJ2-3	TGTGCCAGCAGCTCGCCTTCCCCGGTGGATACGCAGTATTTT	CASSSPSPVDTQYF
.	TRBV2	few	TRBJ2-5	TGTGCCAGCAGCAAGCCTGGGGGGGAGACCCAGTACTTC	CASSKPGGETQYF
.	TRBV11-3	few	TRBJ2-1	TGTGCCAGCAGCTGGGAAGGGCAGTTCAATGAGCAGTTCTTC	CASSWEGQFNEQFF
.	TRBV20-1	many	TRBJ2-2	TGCAGTGCCCCTGACAGGCAAACGAACACCGGGGAGCTGTTTTTT	CSAPDRQTNTGELFF
TRBD1	TRBV20-1	.	TRBJ1-2	TGCAGTGCCAGGGGACAGGCCCCCTTTAACTATGGCTACACCTTC	CSARGQAPFNYGYTF
TRBD1	TRBV10-3	.	TRBJ1-2	TGTGCCATCAGTGAGCTGACAGGGAGTAACTATGGCTACACCTTC	CAISELTGSNYGYTF
.	TRBV5-1	many	TRBJ2-7	TGCGCCAGCAGCGGGGACGGAGCAGGGTACGAGCAGTACTTC	CASSGDGAGYEQYF
TRBD2	TRBV20-1	.	TRBJ2-1	TGCAGTGCTAGATCGGGACTAGCGGGTTTCAATGAGCAGTTCTTC	CSARSGLAGFNEQFF
TRBD2	TRBV7-3	many	TRBJ2-4	TGTGCCAGCAGCTTAAAAACCGGCCGGGGACTAGCGGGAGCTATAGCCAAAAACATTCAGTACTTC	CASSLKTGRGLAGAIAKNIQYF
.	TRBV21-1	.	TRBJ2-7	TGTGCCAGCAGCCCAACGGCCGGCACCTACGAGCAGTACTTC	CASSPTAGTYEQYF
TRBD2	TRBV29-1	.	TRBJ2-5	TGCAGCGTTGAAGGCTCGTTAGCGGGGGGTTTGGAGACCCAGTACTTC	CSVEGSLAGGLETQYF
.	TRBV2	.	TRBJ1-2	TGTGCCAGCACCCGTCCGGGGGGGCCCAACTATGGCTACACCTTC	CASTRPGGPNYGYTF